Following are 27 T cell receptor beta chains from one sample sequenced in a study of blood T cell repertoires in COVID-19. Sequencing used immunoSEQ multiplex PCR; TCRdb keeps in-frame clones, though not all of them. The table has roughly 220,000 clones, 80% to 90% seen once; the top ten hold 20%. The source material was peripheral blood. Every receptor here comes from a man aged 25-40 years with active or convalescent COVID-19.

This rearrangement joins TRBV9 to TRBJ2-2; the D gene is possibly TRBD1 (6 bases). The CDR3 covers 15 residues. From germline, CDR1 is SGDLS and CDR2 YYNGEE. Trimming left V 1 base short and J 4 bases short, with 11 bases between. CDR3 bases: TGTGCCAGCAGCGTAACTGGACAGTCCACCGGGGAGCTGTTTTTT. The encoded protein is CASSVTGQSTGELFF.

This chain connects TRBV30 to TRBJ2-5, with 12 nucleotides matching TRBD2. This CDR3 region has 16 residues. Germline lookup yields CDR1 GTSNPN and CDR2 SVGIG (reference sequence). J was trimmed by 0 bases and V by 4 bases; bases with no gene match: 6. The CDR3 spells CAWKLAGGPYQETQYF. As DNA, the CDR3 is TGTGCCTGGAAGCTAGCGGGGGGGCCCTACCAAGAGACCCAGTACTTC.

This clone was counted only a few times. V usage is TRBV28 and J usage is TRBJ2-7, with 8 bases identical to TRBD2. Germline values: CDR1 MDHEN, CDR2 SYDVKM. Trimming at V came to 6 bases and at J to 2 bases, leaving 9 bases not matched to a gene. The CDR3 runs to 15 residues. The CDR3 spells CASRPSGSATYEQYF. CDR3 sequence (DNA): TGTGCCAGCAGACCGAGCGGGAGCGCGACCTACGAGCAGTACTTC.

The CDR3: CASSQDTYEQYF. CDR3 DNA: TGCGCCAGCAGCCAGGACACTTACGAGCAGTACTTC. The gene calls are TRBV5-1 and TRBJ2-7; D perhaps matches TRBD1 (5 bases). With 4 bases removed from V and 4 bases from J, the gap between germline ends came to 9 bases. Germline V gene lookup returns CDR1 SGHRS and CDR2 YFSETQ. The CDR3 contains 12 residues.

This clone was picked up a small number of times. The genes are TRBV6-2 or TRBV6-3 and TRBJ2-7, with 7 bases lining up with TRBD2. This CDR3 comprises 15 residues. Germline V gene lookup returns CDR1 MNHEY and CDR2 SVGEGT. Trimming took 3 bases from V and 2 from J; bases not matched to a gene: 7. Here the CDR3 reads CASSYGSGATYEQYF. CDR3 nucleotide sequence: TGTGCCAGCAGTTATGGAAGCGGGGCCACCTACGAGCAGTACTTC.

The V and J genes are TRBV24-1 and TRBJ1-5, with 8 bases aligning to TRBD1. This CDR3 contains 14 residues. With 6 bases clipped from V and 5 bases from J, the junction kept 5 bases outside the gene matches. CDR1 and CDR2 from the germline V gene are KGHDR and SFDVKD. The CDR3 region is CATSRGQGDQPQHF. CDR3 coding DNA: TGTGCCACCAGTCGAGGACAGGGTGATCAGCCCCAGCATTTT.

V is TRBV28 and J is TRBJ1-5; 7 nucleotides match TRBD1. The CDR3 is 14 amino acids. The germline V gene has CDR1 MDHEN and CDR2 SYDVKM. V was clipped by 6 bases and J by 3 bases; unmatched bases: 5. DNA of the CDR3: TGTGCCAGCAGGCCCGACAGGGTCAATCAGCCCCAGCATTTT. This encodes CASRPDRVNQPQHF.

This clone turned up a few times. V is TRBV30 and J is TRBJ1-6, with 10 bases that match TRBD1. The CDR3 covers 13 residues. Germline CDR1 and CDR2: GTSNPN and SVGIG (reference sequence). V shed 4 bases and J 8 bases; nucleotides not matched to a gene: 2. The DNA of the CDR3 is TGTGCCTGGAAGGGACAGGGGTATTCACCCCTCCACTTT. Translating gives CAWKGQGYSPLHF.

V usage is TRBV4-2 and J usage is TRBJ1-2, with TRBD1 identical over 7 bases. The CDR3 sequence is 15 residues long. Germline V gene sequence: CDR1 LGHNA, CDR2 YNFKEQ. J gave up 3 bases and V 0 bases, and 4 bases lay outside the gene matches. The CDR3 nucleotides read TGTGCCAGCAGCCAAGAAGTTAGGGGGCACTATGGCTACACCTTC. Its translation: CASSQEVRGHYGYTF.

In the case of this clone: A read error may account for a junction end that differs from germline. The genes are TRBV19 and TRBJ1-2; D remains unclear. The CDR3 runs 10 residues. Germline V CDR1 and CDR2: LNHDA, SQIVND (reference sequence). The CDR3 nucleotides read TGTGCCAGTAGTTCGGGGAGGCAGGACTTC. The encoded protein is CASSSGRQDF.

This sequence joins TRBV7-3 and TRBJ2-3; 7 nucleotides match TRBD2. The germline V gene encodes CDR1 SGHTA and CDR2 FQGTGA. There are 15 residues in the CDR3. V gave up 3 bases and J gave up 2 bases; unmatched junction bases: 5. The CDR3 is CASSFQRGPTDTQYF. Here the CDR3 DNA reads TGTGCCAGCAGCTTCCAGCGGGGTCCCACAGATACGCAGTATTTT.

The V gene is TRBV7-9, the J gene TRBJ1-1, with 8 bases identical to TRBD1. The CDR3 length is 15 residues. Per germline, CDR1 SEHNR and CDR2 FQNEAQ (reference sequence). Unmatched junction bases numbered 5, after V lost 5 bases and J lost 0 bases. The CDR3 spells CASSPDRAMNTEAFF. The DNA of the CDR3 is TGTGCCAGCAGCCCGGACAGGGCCATGAACACTGAAGCTTTCTTT.

The chain has TRBV28 and TRBJ2-5; a weak D match, TRBD1 (6 bases). CDR1 and CDR2 (germline): MDHEN, SYDVKM. V gave up 6 bases and J gave up 0 bases, with 11 bases separating them. The CDR3 covers 14 residues. CDR3 DNA: TGTGCCAGCAGCCTACAGGGAAACCAAGAGACCCAGTACTTC. Translated, it gives CASSLQGNQETQYF.

The chain is built from TRBV19 and TRBJ2-2, with 9 bases lining up with TRBD1. The CDR3 extends over 16 amino acids. Trimming removed 5 bases from V and 3 bases from J; junction bases left unmatched: 7. The V gene's germline CDR1 is LNHDA and CDR2 SQIVND (reference sequence). CDR3 sequence: CASSLQGQGYTGELFF. The CDR3 nucleotides are TGTGCCAGTAGTCTACAGGGACAGGGTTACACCGGGGAGCTGTTTTTT.

The chain's CDR3 is CASSLQGVLQGELFF. The DNA for the CDR3 is TGTGCCAGCAGCTTACAGGGGGTCCTCCAGGGGGAGCTGTTTTTT. The rearrangement joins TRBV7-9 to TRBJ2-2; TRBD1 aligns across 7 bases. V was pared by 2 bases and J by 8 bases, with 8 bases of the junction left unmatched. The CDR3 is made up of 15 amino acids. The V gene's germline CDR1 is SEHNR and CDR2 FQNEAQ (reference sequence).

The chain uses TRBV28 and TRBJ1-6; the match to TRBD1 covers 7 bases. The V segment lost 2 bases and the J segment 8 bases; nucleotides outside the gene matches: 9. CDR1 is MDHEN, CDR2 SYDVKM, per germline. The CDR3 extends over 16 amino acids. The CDR3 here is CASSLTSGTAYSPLHF. The CDR3 nucleotides read TGTGCCAGCAGTTTAACCTCCGGGACAGCTTATTCACCCCTCCACTTT. The complete variable domain, with remaining parts taken from reference TRBV28 and TRBJ1-6, reads DVKVTQSSRYLVKRTGEKVFLECVQDMDHENMFWYRQDPGLGLRLIYFSYDVKMKEKGDIPEGYSVSREKKERFSLILESASTNQTSMYLCASSLTSGTAYSPLHFGNGTRLTVT.

V gene TRBV24-1 combines with J gene TRBJ2-3; D is unclear. V lost 6 bases and J 2 bases, leaving 11 bases between the germline ends. Germline V gene lookup returns CDR1 KGHDR and CDR2 SFDVKD. The CDR3 runs to 14 residues. CDR3: CATSSGTSTDTQYF. The CDR3 DNA follows: TGTGCCACCAGTTCCGGTACCTCCACAGATACGCAGTATTTT.

The V and J genes are TRBV5-1 and TRBJ1-2; a possible D gene is TRBD1 (5 bases). The V end was cut by 3 bases, the J end by 8 bases, with 14 bases between. The CDR3 runs to 13 residues. Germline CDR1 reads SGHRS; CDR2 reads YFSETQ. This chain's CDR3 is CASSSDSPLGYTF. CDR3 DNA sequence: TGCGCCAGCAGCTCCGACAGCCCACTCGGCTACACCTTC. The entire variable domain, with the rest obtained from reference TRBV5-1 and TRBJ1-2, is as follows: KAGVTQTPRYLIKTRGQQVTLSCSPISGHRSVSWYQQTPGQGLQFLFEYFSETQRNKGNFPGRFSGRQFSNSRSEMNVSTLELGDSALYLCASSSDSPLGYTFGSGTRLTVV.

This sequence joins TRBV3-1 (or the pseudogene TRBV3-2) and TRBJ1-5; D not certain. V was cut by 1 base and J by 5 bases, with 9 bases left in between. CDR3 size: 14 residues. Germline CDR1 reads LGHDT; CDR2 reads YNNKEL (reference sequence). The CDR3 nucleotides read TGTGCCAGCAGCCAAGTAGCGGGATATCAGCCCCAGCATTTT. Its protein product is CASSQVAGYQPQHF.

The chain uses TRBV7-6 and TRBJ2-1; tentative D call: TRBD2 (6 bases). Per the germline V gene, CDR1 is SGHVS and CDR2 is FNYEAQ. Trimming removed 4 bases from V and 0 bases from J, with 13 bases in between. The CDR3 is 16 residues long. In DNA form, the CDR3 reads TGTGCCAGCAGCTGGCTGGAGGGCCGCTCCTACAATGAGCAGTTCTTC. It is translated as CASSWLEGRSYNEQFF.

This clone appeared a few times. The rearrangement links TRBV18 to TRBJ2-1; tentative D call: TRBD1 (6 bases). The CDR3 contains 15 residues. Deletions cut 3 bases from V and 13 bases from J, with 22 bases between. CDR1 is KGHSH, CDR2 LQKENI, per germline. The CDR3 DNA is TGTGCCAGCTCACCGGACGCCAGGGGAGAACCGGGCCAGTTCTTC. Amino acid sequence: CASSPDARGEPGQFF.

This chain links TRBV11-2 with TRBJ2-7; TRBD2 matches at 10 bases. CDR1 SGHAT and CDR2 FQNNGV come from the germline V gene. The CDR3 loop spans 16 amino acids. After removal of 4 bases from V and 7 bases from J, the junction contained 13 bases not matched to a gene. The CDR3 DNA is TGTGCCAGCAGCTCCCCGGGACTAGCGCCTTCTGGAGAGCAGTACTTC. Amino acids: CASSSPGLAPSGEQYF.

The chain links TRBV14 to TRBJ1-1; possibly TRBD1 for D (6 bases). Germline V CDR1 and CDR2: SGHDN, FVKESK. The CDR3 is made up of 13 amino acids. The V gene lost 4 bases and the J gene lost 3 bases, with 9 bases spanning the gap. The CDR3 region has the DNA TGTGCCAGCAGCCGGGACACCTACACTGAAGCTTTCTTT. It yields the protein CASSRDTYTEAFF.

The chain combines TRBV14 with TRBJ1-6, with 11 bases lining up with TRBD1. The CDR3 sequence is 23 residues long. The V and J ends lost 0 bases and 4 bases, in that order; junction bases with no gene match: 20. Germline V gene lookup returns CDR1 SGHDN and CDR2 FVKESK. The CDR3 coding sequence is TGTGCCAGCAGCCAAGAATATTCGTTCAAGGGACAGGGGGTCTATCAATATAATTCACCCCTCCACTTT. Its protein product is CASSQEYSFKGQGVYQYNSPLHF.

The sample holds one count of this clone. The gene calls are TRBV7-9 and TRBJ1-2, with 8 bases aligning to TRBD1. This CDR3 is 14 amino acids long. Germline V gene data show CDR1 as SEHNR and CDR2 as FQNEAQ (reference sequence). The V and J ends lost 5 bases and 5 bases, in that order; junction bases with no gene match: 7. This CDR3 is CASSPRTGIYGYTF. CDR3 DNA: TGTGCCAGCAGCCCCCGGACAGGGATTTATGGCTACACCTTC.

This clone has just a few counts. The chain joins TRBV14 to TRBJ2-7; 8 nucleotides line up with TRBD2. The CDR3 loop spans 14 amino acids. V trimming: 4 bases; J trimming: 7 bases; junction bases outside the gene matches: 9. The germline V gene has CDR1 SGHDN and CDR2 FVKESK. The CDR3 DNA sequence: TGTGCCAGCAGCCGAGAAGCGGGAGTAGGAGAGCAGTACTTC. The encoded protein is CASSREAGVGEQYF.

This chain links TRBV6-6 with TRBJ1-4; 9 nucleotides match TRBD1. V was clipped by 6 bases and J by 7 bases; unmatched bases: 6. This CDR3 is 14 amino acids long. The germline CDR1 and CDR2 sequences are MNHNY and SVGAGI (reference sequence). The CDR3 loop is CASSSQGALEKLFF. The CDR3 region has the DNA TGTGCCAGCAGCTCACAGGGGGCCCTTGAAAAACTGTTTTTT.